The 6 T cell receptor beta chains below come from one sample, sequenced in a study of monozygotic twins with inflammatory bowel disease. Following a re-call of the 5' RACE reads, TCRdb has one entry per CDR3 protein and lacks DNA. This sample contains more than 110,000 distinct CDR3 sequences. Sequencing was carried out using blood. Receptors originate from a human donor with ulcerative colitis or Crohn's disease, or a healthy co-twin of an affected twin (not recorded which).

This chain links TRBV29-1 with TRBJ2-7; TCRdb lists TRBD1, though no DNA is available to test this call. CDR3 length: 15 amino acids. The germline CDR1 and CDR2 sequences are SQVTM and ANQGSEA. CDR3 protein: CSVEERGGKAYEQYF.

The rearrangement links TRBV4-3 to TRBJ2-1. Per the germline V gene, CDR1 is LGHNA and CDR2 is YSLEER. CDR3 length: 14 residues. CDR3 region: CASSQVGDSIVQFF.

The chain couples TRBV27 to TRBJ2-3; without DNA, the TCRdb call of TRBD2 cannot be checked. Germline lookup yields CDR1 MNHEY and CDR2 SMNVEV (reference sequence). The CDR3 length is 19 residues. CDR3: CASSPHILGLAGTSDTQYF.

J is TRBJ1-6 and V is TRBV27; the D call from TCRdb, TRBD1, cannot be confirmed without DNA. The CDR3 consists of 15 residues. CDR1 MNHEY and CDR2 SMNVEV come from the germline V gene (reference sequence). The CDR3 sequence is CASSRAGTVNSPLHF.

This chain links TRBV19 with TRBJ2-3; the TRBD1 assignment by TCRdb is unverifiable without DNA. CDR1 and CDR2 (germline): LNHDA, SQIVND (reference sequence). CDR3 length equals 13 residues. CDR3 protein: CASSQGRGDTQYF.

The chain carries TRBV7-8 and TRBJ1-2. Germline values: CDR1 SGHVS, CDR2 FQNEAQ. The CDR3 totals 12 residues. The CDR3 here is CASSPDSLPDTF.